Reported below is one T cell receptor beta chain. Its antigen is still unknown. Sequencing of cultured CD4+ T cell DNA used the Oncomine TCR Beta short-read assay. TCRdb redid the calling of the PCR reads with MiXCR, one entry per CDR3 protein. This table has 20,000 to 25,000 distinct CDR3 sequences, 35% to 40% appearing once. The CDR3 totals 15 residues. Germline CDR1 MNHEY, CDR2 SVGAGI. V lost 2 bases and J lost 2, with 12 bases in between. This specimen belongs to a study of vaccination and CD4 T cells after COVID-19. Study background: Investigators stimulated cells with overlapping spike peptides drawn from SARS-CoV-2, HCoV-NL63, HCoV-OC43 and HCoV-229E.

Sample treatment: approximately 11-day PBMC culture with coronavirus spike peptide pools or control peptides (ViraFEST assay). ViraFEST used peptide pools to expand antigen-specific T cells, then sequenced TCRs. Per well, approximately 2 million PBMCs were cultured in the presence of roughly 10 IU/ml IL-2 and 9.5 to 10 ug/ml peptide pools. This clonotype was sampled from a human donor who had recovered from COVID-19. Source: CD4+ T cells from blood, cultured in vitro, taken before SARS-CoV-2 vaccination. This rearrangement joins TRBV6-5 to TRBJ1-2, with a weak D call TRBD1 (6 bases). The CDR3 DNA reads TGTGCCAGCAGTTACGGGCAGGGGCGAAACTATGGCTACACCTTC. Translation: CASSYGQGRNYGYTF.